The 29 T cell receptor beta chains presented below share a single source sample, sequenced in a study of cytomegalovirus exposure and HLA in healthy donors. Clones were sequenced by immunoSEQ multiplex PCR, and TCRdb holds only the in-frame ones, with some missing. The sample includes roughly 120,000 clones, about 87% of them seen just once. The sequenced sample was PBMCs. All receptors derive from a man younger than 35 in good health and CMV-seronegative.

The chain carries TRBV14 and TRBJ2-3, with TRBD2 matching over 8 bases. This CDR3 spans 17 amino acids. CDR1 and CDR2 (germline): SGHDN, FVKESK. V shed 2 bases and J 4 bases; nucleotides not matched to a gene: 11. CDR3 loop: CASSQTFERETADTQYF. CDR3 nucleotides: TGTGCCAGCAGCCAAACCTTTGAGCGGGAGACGGCAGATACGCAGTATTTT.

The genes are TRBV5-1 and TRBJ1-2; no definite D call. The CDR3 has 14 residues. CDR1 SGHRS and CDR2 YFSETQ come from the germline V gene. Between the trimmed V and J ends, which lost 4 bases and 8 bases, there was a span of 18 bases. Written as DNA, the CDR3 is TGCGCCAGCAGCCTAGTCGATACCGCGTTAGGCTACACCTTC. It codes for CASSLVDTALGYTF.

In this sample, this clone turned up a few times. The rearrangement uses TRBV7-9 and TRBJ1-2, with TRBD1 matching over 8 bases. Trimming removed 5 bases from V and 4 bases from J; junction bases left unmatched: 9. The CDR3 sequence is 15 residues long. Germline assignment: CDR1 SEHNR and CDR2 FQNEAQ (reference sequence). The CDR3 DNA sequence: TGTGCCAGCAGCCCAAGGACAGGGTCGGCCTATGGCTACACCTTC. Translated, it gives CASSPRTGSAYGYTF.

The V gene is TRBV5-6, the J gene TRBJ2-5; the D gene is possibly TRBD1 (6 bases). Germline CDR1 and CDR2: SGHDT and YYEEEE. The germline V and J ends were trimmed by 1 base and 6 bases, with 13 bases remaining between them. The CDR3 length is 14 residues. The CDR3 bases are TGTGCCAGCAGCTTGACAGGGACGGCGAAGACCCAGTACTTC. Translated: CASSLTGTAKTQYF.

This clone has a single count. The chain is built from TRBV2 and TRBJ2-4; 9 bases match TRBD1. Germline V CDR1 and CDR2: SNHLY, FYNNEI. This CDR3 spans 15 amino acids. Losses at the gene ends were 3 bases for V and 6 bases for J; bases not matched to a gene: 6. The CDR3 protein is CASSEDRGDSNIQYF. CDR3 in DNA: TGTGCCAGCAGTGAGGACAGGGGAGATTCAAACATTCAGTACTTC.

This chain connects TRBV6-4 to TRBJ2-1, with D perhaps matching TRBD2 (6 bases). The CDR3 runs 15 residues. Trimming removed 5 bases at V and 8 bases at J, with 19 bases between. Germline lookup yields CDR1 MRHNA and CDR2 SNTAGT. The CDR3 sequence: CASSLSGSQVHEQFF. As DNA, the CDR3 is TGTGCCAGCAGTCTTAGCGGTTCCCAAGTCCATGAGCAGTTCTTC.

The gene calls are TRBV10-2 and TRBJ2-1, with D maybe TRBD2 (5 bases). CDR3 length: 16 residues. The ends were cut back, 3 bases at V and 2 bases at J, with 14 bases in the middle. Germline V gene data show CDR1 as WSHSY and CDR2 as SAAADI. This CDR3 is CASSDLGKLPYNEQFF. The CDR3 DNA follows: TGCGCCAGCAGTGATCTCGGGAAGTTGCCCTACAATGAGCAGTTCTTC.

This clone was observed once. V is TRBV11-3 and J is TRBJ2-1; 11 bases match TRBD1. Germline V gives CDR1 SGHNT, CDR2 YENEEA. There are 15 residues in the CDR3. The ends lost 5 bases at V and 6 bases at J; junction bases unmatched: 6. CDR3 bases: TGTGCCAGCAGCCTAAGGACAGGGGGCTTCAATGAGCAGTTCTTC. The encoded protein is CASSLRTGGFNEQFF.

The rearrangement links TRBV6-5 to TRBJ1-2, with 8 bases lining up with TRBD1. Germline CDR1 reads MNHEY; CDR2 reads SVGAGI. The length of the CDR3 is 12 residues. After removal of 7 bases from V and 8 bases from J, the junction contained 6 bases not matched to a gene. CDR3 bases: TGTGCCAGCAAGGACAGGGCGACAGGCTACACCTTC. As protein: CASKDRATGYTF.

The rearrangement joins TRBV6-5 to TRBJ2-5, with 13 bases identical to TRBD2. The ends lost 5 bases at V and 5 bases at J; junction bases unmatched: 5. CDR3 length: 15 residues. Germline lookup yields CDR1 MNHEY and CDR2 SVGAGI. CDR3 amino acids: CASSPGLAGWETQYF. CDR3 DNA: TGTGCCAGCAGTCCGGGACTAGCGGGGTGGGAGACCCAGTACTTC.

This chain connects TRBV21-1 to TRBJ1-2; TRBD1 is the table's D call and was not checked against the DNA. TRBV21-1 is marked as a pseudogene. The CDR3 consists of 15 residues. CDR3 nucleotide sequence: TGTGCCAGCAGCAAAGATGGGGGACCAGGGGATGGCTACACCTTC. Its translation: CASSKDGGPGDGYTF.

This chain joins TRBV19 and TRBJ2-3, with a possible D match to TRBD2 (6 bases). CDR1 and CDR2 (germline): LNHDA, SQIVND (reference sequence). The CDR3 is 15 amino acids. Trimming cost V 9 bases and J 5 bases, with 21 bases left between them. The CDR3, as DNA: TGTGCCAGCAAGGATAGGTGGGGAGGACGAGATACGCAGTATTTT. It translates to CASKDRWGGRDTQYF.

The chain carries TRBV7-6 and TRBJ1-4; D is unresolved. V was shortened by 7 bases and J by 5 bases, with 11 bases between the two germline ends. The CDR3 runs 13 residues. Per the germline V gene, CDR1 is SGHVS and CDR2 is FNYEAQ. CDR3 in amino acids: CASTNFRNEKLFF. The CDR3 DNA reads as TGTGCCAGCACGAATTTCAGGAATGAAAAACTGTTTTTT.

In its sample, this clone was seen a few times. This chain uses TRBV6-1 with TRBJ2-3, with 13 bases aligning to TRBD2. In germline, CDR1 is MNHNS, CDR2 SASEGT. The V gene end was trimmed by 4 bases and the J gene end by 3 bases; junction bases not matched to a gene: 1. The CDR3 has 15 residues. The CDR3 loop is CASSVLAGGTDTQYF. The CDR3 DNA reads as TGTGCCAGCAGTGTACTAGCGGGGGGGACAGATACGCAGTATTTT.

The chain combines TRBV7-9 with TRBJ2-1, with 7 positions matching TRBD1. J lost 3 bases, V lost 6 bases, and 5 bases had no gene match. Germline CDR1 SEHNR, CDR2 FQNEAQ (reference sequence). This CDR3 spans 14 amino acids. This CDR3 is CASRAGTDYNEQFF. CDR3 nucleotide sequence: TGTGCCAGCAGGGCCGGGACAGACTACAATGAGCAGTTCTTC.

The chain recombines TRBV4-2 with TRBJ2-1; 7 positions match TRBD2. After removal of 4 bases from V and 3 bases from J, the junction contained 3 bases not matched to a gene. Looked up from germline, CDR1 is LGHNA and CDR2 is YNFKEQ. This CDR3 is 14 amino acids long. This chain's CDR3 is CASSPQRGYNEQFF. CDR3 nucleotide sequence: TGTGCCAGCAGCCCGCAGCGGGGCTACAATGAGCAGTTCTTC.

This rearrangement joins TRBV19 to TRBJ1-5, with TRBD1 identical over 9 bases. CDR3 size: 15 residues. J lost 3 bases, V lost 6 bases, and 6 bases had no gene match. CDR1 is LNHDA and CDR2 is SQIVND in the germline V gene (reference sequence). Written as DNA, the CDR3 is TGTGCCAGTAGCATGACAGGGGGTAACAATCAGCCCCAGCATTTT. Translating gives CASSMTGGNNQPQHF. The full variable domain, with the rest looked up from reference TRBV19 and TRBJ1-5, is DGGITQSPKYLFRKEGQNVTLSCEQNLNHDAMYWYRQDPGQGLRLIYYSQIVNDFQKGDIAEGYSVSREKKESFPLTVTSAQKNPTAFYLCASSMTGGNNQPQHFGDGTRLSIL.

The CDR3 region is CASSLVWAGSPLGANVLTF. The CDR3 bases are TGTGCCAGCAGCTTAGTCTGGGCTGGGTCCCCCCTCGGGGCCAACGTCCTGACTTTC. The rearrangement links TRBV7-6 to TRBJ2-6; D unresolved. Trimming pared 1 base from V and 4 bases from J, leaving 20 bases between. This CDR3 comprises 19 residues. Germline lookup yields CDR1 SGHVS and CDR2 FNYEAQ.

The CDR3 loop reads CASSSGTGFLNEQFF. DNA of the CDR3: TGTGCCAGCAGCTCCGGGACAGGGTTTTTGAATGAGCAGTTCTTC. The chain has TRBV5-4 and TRBJ2-1; 9 bases match TRBD1. The CDR3 consists of 15 residues. CDR1 and CDR2 (germline): SGHNT, YYREEE (reference sequence). V was pared by 3 bases and J by 7 bases, with 8 bases of the junction left unmatched.

The V call is TRBV4-3, the J call TRBJ1-5, with 9 bases fitting TRBD1. The CDR3 consists of 17 residues. V was clipped by 4 bases and J by 2 bases; unmatched bases: 9. The germline V gene has CDR1 LGHNA and CDR2 YSLEER. CDR3 in amino acids: CASSPRLDRGGNQPQHF. The CDR3 nucleotides are TGCGCCAGCAGCCCCAGACTAGACAGGGGGGGCAATCAGCCCCAGCATTTT.

The chain combines TRBV7-9 with TRBJ1-5, with D unclear. V lost 1 base to trimming and J lost 7 bases, with 17 bases between them. Germline CDR1 reads SEHNR; CDR2 reads FQNEAQ (reference sequence). The CDR3 has 16 amino acids. CDR3 nucleotides: TGTGCCAGCAGCTTAGGGTCGGGAACTCCCACACAGCCCCAGCATTTT. Translated: CASSLGSGTPTQPQHF.

The chain recombines TRBV6-5 with TRBJ1-2; 9 bases line up with TRBD1. Germline CDR1 and CDR2: MNHEY and SVGAGI. The CDR3 runs 15 residues. The V and J ends lost 5 bases and 6 bases, in that order; junction bases with no gene match: 10. CDR3 nucleotide sequence: TGTGCCAGCAGTCCCTATACAGGGGGCTCGAATGGCTACACCTTC. It yields the protein CASSPYTGGSNGYTF.

CDR3 nucleotides: TGTGCCAGCAGTGAACTCCCCCCCGGCGAGCAGTACTTC. Its protein product is CASSELPPGEQYF. This chain connects TRBV6-1 to TRBJ2-7; D call uncertain. The CDR3 loop spans 13 amino acids. From germline, CDR1 is MNHNS and CDR2 SASEGT. V lost 2 bases and J 6 bases, leaving 11 bases between the germline ends.

The chain carries TRBV11-3 and TRBJ2-7; maybe TRBD1 (6 bases). The CDR3 covers 13 residues. Germline CDR1 is SGHNT and CDR2 is YENEEA. Between the trimmed V and J ends, which lost 5 bases and 2 bases, there was a span of 10 bases. CDR3 sequence (DNA): TGTGCCAGCAGCCCTCGGGACACCTACGAGCAGTACTTC. It is translated as CASSPRDTYEQYF.

Only one count was recorded for this clone. The chain combines TRBV6-4 with TRBJ2-3; tentatively, D is TRBD2 (5 bases). The germline V and J ends were trimmed by 10 bases and 4 bases, with 24 bases remaining between them. This CDR3 is built from 16 residues. The germline gives CDR1 MRHNA, CDR2 SNTAGT. The CDR3, as DNA: TGTGCCACTGCGGAAACAATCACCTCTAGCTCAGATACGCAGTATTTT. Translated, it gives CATAETITSSSDTQYF.

CDR3 DNA: TGCAGCGTTGTGGGCGGGGCAGGTGCTTTCTTT. Its translation is CSVVGGAGAFF. The gene calls are TRBV29-1 and TRBJ1-1, with a weak D call TRBD1 (5 bases). The length of the CDR3 is 11 residues. V lost 4 bases and J 11 bases, leaving 14 bases between the germline ends. Germline loops: CDR1 SQVTM, CDR2 ANQGSEA.

This clone showed up just once. This sequence joins TRBV5-5 and TRBJ2-7, with a possible D match to TRBD1 (5 bases). V was cut by 3 bases and J by 2 bases, with 12 bases left in between. The V gene's germline CDR1 is SGHKS and CDR2 YYEKEE (reference sequence). This CDR3 has 14 residues. CDR3 coding DNA: TGTGCCAGCAGCTCCGGCGGACAAACCTACGAGCAGTACTTC. It yields the protein CASSSGGQTYEQYF. The full variable domain, with the rest looked up from reference TRBV5-5 and TRBJ2-7, is DAGVTQSPTHLIKTRGQQVTLRCSPISGHKSVSWYQQVLGQGPQFIFQYYEKEERGRGNFPDRFSARQFPNYSSELNVNALLLGDSALYLCASSSGGQTYEQYFGPGTRLTVT.

This chain joins TRBV11-2 and TRBJ2-1, with 14 bases fitting TRBD2. The length of the CDR3 is 16 residues. From germline, CDR1 is SGHAT and CDR2 FQNNGV. V shed 5 bases, J shed 10 bases, and the junction held 10 bases outside the gene matches. CDR3 in DNA: TGTGCCAGCAGCCTGGGACTAGCGGGGGTTCCTTCAGAGCAGTTCTTC. It yields the protein CASSLGLAGVPSEQFF. The whole variable domain, filled in from reference TRBV11-2 and TRBJ2-1, reads EAGVAQSPRYKIIEKRQSVAFWCNPISGHATLYWYQQILGQGPKLLIQFQNNGVVDDSQLPKDRFSAERLKGVDSTLKIQPAKLEDSAVYLCASSLGLAGVPSEQFFGPGTRLTVL.

This chain links TRBV6-5 with TRBJ1-5; 7 bases line up with TRBD1. The CDR3 runs 14 residues. The V segment lost 6 bases and the J segment 2 bases; nucleotides outside the gene matches: 4. Germline V gene sequence: CDR1 MNHEY, CDR2 SVGAGI. This CDR3 reads CASRDTGGNQPQHF. In nucleotides, the CDR3 is TGTGCCAGCAGGGACACAGGGGGCAATCAGCCCCAGCATTTT.